One T cell receptor (beta chain) is described in this entry. The data belong to a study of blood T cells in healthy people across ages. Together with a sample-barcoded 5' primer, a J-beta primer mix was included in a second PCR lasting 7 to 11 cycles. TCRdb called the 5' RACE reads again in MiXCR, with one record for every CDR3 protein. The sample carries around 940,000 distinct CDR3 sequences, 45% to 60% recorded once. J gave up 4 bases and V 2 bases, and 18 bases lay outside the gene matches. CDR1 is DFQATT, CDR2 SNEGSKA, per germline (reference sequence). The CDR3 is made up of 19 amino acids. Sequences were obtained from blood. This TCR came from a woman aged 55-69 years in good health. The chain links TRBV20-1 to TRBJ2-3; 10 bases are a match to TRBD2. The CDR3, as DNA: TGCAGTGCTAGAACGTTTGGAGCGGGAGGGCTAGGGTTGCCAGATACGCAGTATTTT. Translated: CSARTFGAGGLGLPDTQYF.